The source of this TCR beta chain is a study of Graves' ophthalmopathy and Graves' hyperthyroidism. Study findings and constraints: Blood repertoires reportedly contained most expanded thyroid clonotypes above 0.001 frequency.

CDR3 regions of TCR beta were amplified from RNA transcripts. HTBI primers primed a first-round RT-PCR, and a second-round multiplex PCR followed. TCRdb independently ran MiXCR on the multiplex PCR reads; one entry per CDR3 protein. The sample contains a few hundred thousand distinct CDR3 sequences, about 35% of which appear only once. Per the germline V gene, CDR1 is ENHRY and CDR2 is SYGVKD. V dropped 3 bases and J dropped 4 bases, with 7 bases sitting between them. The length of the CDR3 is 14 residues. As regards this clonotype: Its antigen is not known.

Material for sequencing was peripheral blood or thyroid tissue (not recorded which). This chain connects TRBV10-3 to TRBJ2-6, with D perhaps TRBD1 (5 bases). This TCR was sampled from an adult man with Graves' hyperthyroidism. CDR3 bases: TGTGCCATCAGTGACTCAGGGGGGGCCAACGTCCTGACTTTC. Translation: CAISDSGGANVLTF.